This T cell receptor beta chain comes out of a study of immune cell composition in non-small cell lung cancer. The overall study: Histologic subtype was mainly adenocarcinoma or squamous cell carcinoma.

Study results and caveats: Tumour TCR-beta clonality was not significantly tied to smoking pack-years. Shared sequences between tumour-reactive and dominant in vivo clones were not proven. Tumour-associated clones >0.5% occurred in 30% to 35% of adenocarcinomas, over 60% of squamous.

Note on this clone: Its target is not known.

The data were produced by immunoSEQ multiplex PCR, yet TCRdb's version contains in-frame clones alone and is incomplete. The profile shows roughly 4,600 clones, over 60% of them singletons. This CDR3 spans 15 amino acids. Germline trimming cut 6 bases from V and 0 bases from J; bases unmatched to any gene: 4. Per the germline V gene, CDR1 is LNHDA and CDR2 is SQIVND (reference sequence). Normal lung was sampled as far from the tumour as possible, at least 3 cm. Source material: non-adjacent lung tissue. This receptor was identified in a human donor with non-small cell lung cancer. The chain links TRBV19 to TRBJ2-2; 7 positions agree with TRBD1. The CDR3 DNA sequence: TGTGCCAGTAGCCGGGACAGCGCGAACACCGGGGAGCTGTTTTTT. Amino acids: CASSRDSANTGELFF. Full variable domain (rest looked up from reference TRBV19 and TRBJ2-2): DGGITQSPKYLFRKEGQNVTLSCEQNLNHDAMYWYRQDPGQGLRLIYYSQIVNDFQKGDIAEGYSVSREKKESFPLTVTSAQKNPTAFYLCASSRDSANTGELFFGEGSRLTVL.